A single sample is the source of the 24 T cell receptor beta chains below, sequenced in a study of Ad26.COV2.S vaccination and SARS-CoV-2 variants. Treatment described: approximately 18 received Ad26.COV2.S at low or high dose, single or two shots; 5 received placebo; per-sample allocation not given. Repertoires come from day 63 after the first vaccine or placebo injection. Method: immunoSEQ multiplex PCR; TCRdb's copy keeps in-frame clones and lacks some. The data contain about 350,000 clones, roughly 90% of them singletons. Sequenced material: peripheral blood, taken in a trial of Ad26.COV2.S vaccine versus placebo. Source of these receptors: a person between 18 and 60 years old who received the Ad26.COV2.S COVID-19 vaccine or a placebo.

The rearrangement uses TRBV6-5 and TRBJ2-7, with 12 bases lining up with TRBD1. Germline loops: CDR1 MNHEY, CDR2 SVGAGI. The CDR3 is made up of 14 amino acids. The V gene end was trimmed by 5 bases and the J gene end by 7 bases; junction bases not matched to a gene: 6. The CDR3 sequence is CASSKGQGAEEQYF. CDR3 nucleotide sequence: TGTGCCAGCAGTAAGGGACAGGGGGCTGAAGAGCAGTACTTC.

This clone showed up just once. The chain has TRBV9 and TRBJ2-2; D is possibly TRBD2 (5 bases). This CDR3 region has 16 residues. Trimming cost V 3 bases and J 1 base, with 13 bases left between them. The germline CDR1 and CDR2 sequences are SGDLS and YYNGEE. This chain's CDR3 is CASSALSSGNTGELFF. The CDR3 DNA reads TGTGCCAGCAGCGCCCTATCCAGCGGGAACACCGGGGAGCTGTTTTTT.

The CDR3 spells CASSQLRGNSPLHF. In DNA form, the CDR3 reads TGTGCCAGCAGCCAGCTACGGGGTAATTCACCCCTCCACTTT. The gene calls are TRBV5-6 and TRBJ1-6; the D is unclear. The CDR3 has 14 residues. With 4 bases removed from V and 6 bases from J, the gap between germline ends came to 11 bases. Germline loops: CDR1 SGHDT, CDR2 YYEEEE.

The V and J genes are TRBV4-1 and TRBJ2-6; tentatively, D is TRBD1 or TRBD2 (5 bases each). This CDR3 has 19 residues. Trimming took 4 bases from V and 0 from J, leaving 19 bases between them. Per germline, CDR1 MGHRA and CDR2 YSYEKL. This CDR3 reads CASSRQGPTRSSGANVLTF. Written as DNA, the CDR3 is TGCGCCAGCAGCCGGCAGGGACCTACCCGAAGCTCTGGGGCCAACGTCCTGACTTTC.

The chain recombines TRBV5-1 with TRBJ2-7, with 7 bases that match TRBD2. With V trimmed by 4 bases and J by 0 bases, 16 bases remained unmatched. The CDR3 is 18 amino acids. CDR1 SGHRS and CDR2 YFSETQ come from the germline V gene. CDR3 loop: CASSLRPAARGTSYEQYF. In DNA form, the CDR3 reads TGCGCCAGCAGCCTCAGGCCGGCTGCGCGGGGGACCTCCTACGAGCAGTACTTC.

The J gene is TRBJ1-2, the V gene TRBV19, with D uncertain. CDR1 and CDR2 from the germline V gene are LNHDA and SQIVND (reference sequence). The CDR3 covers 13 residues. V lost 3 bases to trimming and J lost 4 bases, with 9 bases between them. The CDR3: CASSIGRTYGYTF. CDR3 nucleotide sequence: TGTGCCAGTAGTATCGGCAGAACCTATGGCTACACCTTC. Full variable domain (remainder filled in from reference TRBV19 and TRBJ1-2): DGGITQSPKYLFRKEGQNVTLSCEQNLNHDAMYWYRQDPGQGLRLIYYSQIVNDFQKGDIAEGYSVSREKKESFPLTVTSAQKNPTAFYLCASSIGRTYGYTFGSGTRLTVV.

CDR3 protein: CSASLTLSSYNEQFF. The CDR3 DNA is TGCAGTGCTAGTCTCACGTTGAGCTCCTACAATGAGCAGTTCTTC. The chain links TRBV20-1 to TRBJ2-1; no firm D call. V was clipped by 3 bases and J by 0 bases, with 12 bases between them. CDR1 is DFQATT, CDR2 SNEGSKA, per germline (reference sequence). The CDR3 spans 15 residues.

The rearrangement joins TRBV3-1 (or the pseudogene TRBV3-2) to TRBJ2-5, with 14 bases matching TRBD2. The CDR3 runs to 19 residues. J gave up 0 bases and V 4 bases, and 10 bases lay outside the gene matches. Germline CDR1 reads LGHDT; CDR2 reads YNNKEL (reference sequence). CDR3 nucleotide sequence: TGTGCCAGCAGCCGCACCTTGACTAGCGGGAGGGCCCACCAAGAGACCCAGTACTTC. Translation gives CASSRTLTSGRAHQETQYF.

The chain is built from TRBV28 and TRBJ1-5; 8 bases line up with TRBD1. CDR1 and CDR2 (germline): MDHEN, SYDVKM. V gave up 6 bases and J gave up 7 bases; unmatched junction bases: 8. The CDR3 extends over 14 amino acids. CDR3 loop: CASRLGQGGQPQHF. Written as DNA, the CDR3 is TGTGCCAGCAGATTAGGACAGGGCGGGCAGCCCCAGCATTTT. The full variable domain, its missing parts supplied by reference TRBV28 and TRBJ1-5, is DVKVTQSSRYLVKRTGEKVFLECVQDMDHENMFWYRQDPGLGLRLIYFSYDVKMKEKGDIPEGYSVSREKKERFSLILESASTNQTSMYLCASRLGQGGQPQHFGDGTRLSIL.

The chain combines TRBV10-3 with TRBJ2-2; TRBD1 aligns across 7 bases. CDR1 is ENHRY, CDR2 SYGVKD, per germline. This CDR3 is 13 amino acids long. The junction had 2 bases not matched to a gene; V was cut back by 3 bases and J by 7 bases. The CDR3 DNA reads TGTGCCATCAGTGAACAGGGGAACGGGGAGCTGTTTTTT. It yields the protein CAISEQGNGELFF.

The chain links TRBV7-2 to TRBJ2-3; 8 bases are shared with TRBD2. Trimming at V came to 5 bases and at J to 2 bases, leaving 12 bases not matched to a gene. The germline V gene has CDR1 SGHTA and CDR2 FQGNSA. The CDR3 runs to 17 residues. As DNA, the CDR3 is TGTGCCAGCAGCATCGTGCCAGCGGGAGTGATCACAGATACGCAGTATTTT. Its translation: CASSIVPAGVITDTQYF.

The chain employs TRBV2 and TRBJ2-7; 11 bases agree with TRBD2. CDR3 length equals 15 residues. The germline CDR1 and CDR2 sequences are SNHLY and FYNNEI. Trimming at V came to 6 bases and at J to 3 bases, leaving 7 bases not matched to a gene. CDR3 amino acids: CASRGLGLADYEQYF. CDR3 DNA: TGTGCCAGCAGGGGTTTGGGACTAGCGGACTACGAGCAGTACTTC.

This sequence joins TRBV11-2 and TRBJ1-1; D is unresolved. Germline V gene sequence: CDR1 SGHAT, CDR2 FQNNGV. The CDR3 is 15 residues long. V was shortened by 5 bases and J by 0 bases, with 13 bases between the two germline ends. CDR3 sequence (DNA): TGTGCCAGCAGCCCTCGGGGAGTGTTGAACACTGAAGCTTTCTTT. Its translation: CASSPRGVLNTEAFF. Complete variable domain (other parts from reference TRBV11-2 and TRBJ1-1): EAGVAQSPRYKIIEKRQSVAFWCNPISGHATLYWYQQILGQGPKLLIQFQNNGVVDDSQLPKDRFSAERLKGVDSTLKIQPAKLEDSAVYLCASSPRGVLNTEAFFGQGTRLTVV.

This chain joins TRBV4-2 and TRBJ2-3, with 7 positions matching TRBD2. The CDR3 loop spans 16 amino acids. Germline trimming cut 0 bases from V and 8 bases from J; bases unmatched to any gene: 11. Germline CDR1 LGHNA, CDR2 YNFKEQ. The CDR3 sequence is CASSQEGRGGSGTQYF. Here the CDR3 DNA reads TGTGCCAGCAGCCAAGAGGGGCGGGGAGGGAGCGGTACGCAGTATTTT.

Remarks on this clone: Distinct nucleotide sequences in the sample also encode this CDR3. The chain employs TRBV30 and TRBJ1-5; D gene uncertain. CDR3 length: 14 residues. Trimming took 0 bases from V and 0 from J, leaving 6 bases between them. CDR1 is GTSNPN, CDR2 SVGIG, per germline (reference sequence). CDR3 bases: TGTGCCTGGAGTGTAGGTCGTAGCAATCAGCCCCAGCATTTT. Amino acids: CAWSVGRSNQPQHF. The complete variable domain, with remaining parts taken from reference TRBV30 and TRBJ1-5, reads SQTIHQWPATLVQPVGSPLSLECTVEGTSNPNLYWYRQAAGRGLQLLFYSVGIGQISSEVPQNLSASRPQDRQFILSSKKLLLSDSGFYLCAWSVGRSNQPQHFGDGTRLSIL.

The rearrangement links TRBV28 to TRBJ2-7; 8 bases line up with TRBD1. The V gene's germline CDR1 is MDHEN and CDR2 SYDVKM. The CDR3 covers 14 residues. The trim removed 10 bases at V and 1 base at J, leaving 9 bases unmatched. The CDR3 DNA follows: TGTGCCACCTGGGGACAGGAGATATCCTACGAGCAGTACTTC. Its protein product is CATWGQEISYEQYF.

The CDR3 DNA is TGCGCCAGCAGCCAAGACGACGGACTAAATGAAAAACTGTTTTTT. Its protein product is CASSQDDGLNEKLFF. V usage is TRBV4-1 and J usage is TRBJ1-4, with D unresolved. The V end lost 0 bases, the J end lost 5 bases, and 10 bases lay between the germline ends. This CDR3 contains 15 residues. CDR1 is MGHRA, CDR2 YSYEKL, per germline.

The CDR3 nucleotides are TGTGCCATCAGTGAAATAGGAGACGGGGTCAATGAGCAGTTCTTC. This encodes CAISEIGDGVNEQFF. This chain links TRBV10-3 with TRBJ2-1, with D possibly matching TRBD2 (5 bases). CDR3 length equals 15 residues. V lost 3 bases and J 6 bases, leaving 15 bases between the germline ends. The germline V gene encodes CDR1 ENHRY and CDR2 SYGVKD.

V gene TRBV14 combines with J gene TRBJ1-1, with D possibly TRBD1 on 5 matching bases. Trimming left V 4 bases short and J 2 bases short, with 17 bases between. Germline lookup yields CDR1 SGHDN and CDR2 FVKESK. The CDR3 loop spans 16 amino acids. CDR3 DNA sequence: TGTGCCAGCAGCCTACTCCGCCGACAGAGAAACACTGAAGCTTTCTTT. Translated, it gives CASSLLRRQRNTEAFF.

CDR3 sequence: CASSPPMTSSGNTIYF. The CDR3 DNA reads as TGTGCCAGCTCACCACCGATGACTAGCTCTGGAAACACCATATATTTT. The gene calls are TRBV18 and TRBJ1-3; D unresolved. CDR1 is KGHSH, CDR2 LQKENI, per germline. V was pared by 0 bases and J by 0 bases, with 9 bases between. CDR3 length: 16 residues.

The rearrangement links TRBV6-2 or TRBV6-3 to TRBJ1-1; 9 bases align to TRBD1. This CDR3 comprises 16 residues. The germline CDR1 and CDR2 sequences are MNHEY and SVGEGT. V trimming: 2 bases; J trimming: 5 bases; junction bases outside the gene matches: 9. The CDR3 DNA reads TGTGCCAGCAGTTACCCCCGGACAGGGGTGCGGACTGAAGCTTTCTTT. It codes for CASSYPRTGVRTEAFF.

V and J are TRBV5-4 and TRBJ2-3, with D unclear. From germline, CDR1 is SGHNT and CDR2 YYREEE (reference sequence). The CDR3 consists of 15 residues. The V and J ends lost 7 bases and 0 bases respectively, with 15 bases between them. DNA for the CDR3: TGTGCCAGCTCAACTTATACCACTAGCACAGATACGCAGTATTTT. Amino acid sequence: CASSTYTTSTDTQYF.

This CDR3 is CASSEGRGISGNTIYF. The DNA of the CDR3 is TGTGCCAGCAGTGAAGGTCGGGGAATCTCTGGAAACACCATATATTTT. The chain has TRBV2 and TRBJ1-3; unclear D gene. Germline CDR1 SNHLY, CDR2 FYNNEI. The CDR3 consists of 16 residues. Trimming took off 1 base at V and 0 bases at J, with 10 bases between the two ends.

This clone was seen only a few times. CDR3 residues: CAIGGRAGNEQFF. The DNA of the CDR3 is TGTGCCATCGGCGGGAGGGCCGGGAATGAGCAGTTCTTC. The chain couples TRBV10-3 to TRBJ2-1; 9 bases line up with TRBD2. Germline V gene data show CDR1 as ENHRY and CDR2 as SYGVKD. The junction had 6 bases not matched to a gene; V was cut back by 8 bases and J by 7 bases. The CDR3 loop spans 13 amino acids.